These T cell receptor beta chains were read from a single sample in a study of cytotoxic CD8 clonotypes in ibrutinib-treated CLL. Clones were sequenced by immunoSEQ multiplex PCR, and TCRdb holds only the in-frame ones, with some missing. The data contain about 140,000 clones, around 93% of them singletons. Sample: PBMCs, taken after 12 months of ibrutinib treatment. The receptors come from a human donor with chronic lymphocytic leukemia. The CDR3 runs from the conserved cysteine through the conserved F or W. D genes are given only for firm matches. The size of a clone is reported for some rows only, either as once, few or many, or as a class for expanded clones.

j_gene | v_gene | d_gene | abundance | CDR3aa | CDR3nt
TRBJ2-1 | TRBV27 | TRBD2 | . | CASRREGLSYNEQFF | TGTGCCAGCAGACGGGAGGGCCTGTCCTACAATGAGCAGTTCTTC
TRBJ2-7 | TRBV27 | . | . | CASSLGFTYEQYF | TGTGCCAGCAGTTTAGGGTTTACCTACGAGCAGTACTTC
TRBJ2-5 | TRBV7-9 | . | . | CASGQGGEETQYF | TGTGCCAGCGGACAAGGGGGGGAAGAGACCCAGTACTTC
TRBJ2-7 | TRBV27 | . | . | CASSKGLRYF | TGTGCCAGCAGCAAGGGGCTGAGGTACTTC
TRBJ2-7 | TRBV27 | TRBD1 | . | CASGTGSYEQYF | TGTGCCAGTGGGACAGGGAGTTACGAGCAGTACTTC
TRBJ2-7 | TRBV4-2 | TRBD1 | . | CASSQVTGDIYEQYF | TGTGCCAGCAGCCAAGTAACAGGGGATATCTACGAGCAGTACTTC
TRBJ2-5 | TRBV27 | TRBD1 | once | CASSPGGETQYF | TGTGCCAGCAGCCCAGGGGGAGAGACCCAGTACTTC
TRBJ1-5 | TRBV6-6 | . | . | CASRLGPLKEPQHF | TGTGCCAGCAGGCTCGGACCCCTCAAAGAGCCCCAGCATTTT
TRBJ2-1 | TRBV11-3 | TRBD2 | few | CASSLDGREAGNEQFF | TGTGCCAGCAGCTTAGATGGGCGGGAGGCAGGGAATGAGCAGTTCTTC
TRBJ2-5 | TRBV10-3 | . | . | CATLHWGQETQYF | TGTGCCACACTACACTGGGGGCAAGAGACCCAGTACTTC
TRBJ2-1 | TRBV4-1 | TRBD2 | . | CASSPERGSYNEQFF | TGCGCCAGCAGCCCTGAGCGGGGCTCCTACAATGAGCAGTTCTTC
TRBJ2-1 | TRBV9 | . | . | CASSVTDGGSSYNEQFF | TGTGCCAGCAGCGTCACGGACGGGGGAAGCTCCTACAATGAGCAGTTCTTC
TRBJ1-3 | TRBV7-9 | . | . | CASSRGPVGSGNTIYF | TGTGCCAGCAGCCGTGGTCCGGTGGGCTCTGGAAACACCATATATTTT
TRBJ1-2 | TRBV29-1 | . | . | CSVVNTGFGGYTF | TGCAGCGTTGTAAATACAGGGTTTGGAGGCTACACCTTC
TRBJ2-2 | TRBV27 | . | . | CASSLGQKVTGELFF | TGTGCCAGCAGTTTAGGTCAGAAAGTCACCGGGGAGCTGTTTTTT
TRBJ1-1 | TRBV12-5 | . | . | CASGLALTGIDTEAFF | TGTGCTAGTGGTTTGGCTTTAACAGGGATAGACACTGAAGCTTTCTTT
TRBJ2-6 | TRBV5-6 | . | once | CASSLPEGVTGANVLTF | TGTGCCAGCAGCTTACCAGAGGGGGTAACCGGGGCCAACGTCCTGACTTTC
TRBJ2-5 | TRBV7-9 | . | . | CASSLGQGTQYF | TGTGCCAGCAGCTTAGGACAAGGGACCCAGTACTTC
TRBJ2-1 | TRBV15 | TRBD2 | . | CATSSHLSGRFSYNEQFF | TGTGCCACCAGCTCCCACCTTAGCGGGAGGTTCTCCTACAATGAGCAGTTCTTC
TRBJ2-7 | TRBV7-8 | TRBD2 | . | CASRLPGLAYEQYF | TGTGCCAGCAGACTGCCGGGACTAGCTTACGAGCAGTACTTC
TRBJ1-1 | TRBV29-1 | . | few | CSVTSLNTEAFF | TGCAGCGTTACGAGCCTGAACACTGAAGCTTTCTTT
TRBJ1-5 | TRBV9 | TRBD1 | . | CASSVEDRGNQPQHF | TGTGCCAGCAGCGTAGAGGACAGGGGCAATCAGCCCCAGCATTTT
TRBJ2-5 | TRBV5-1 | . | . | CASRGETQYF | TGCGCCAGCAGGGGAGAGACCCAGTACTTC
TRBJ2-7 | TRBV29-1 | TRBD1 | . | CSIRGQGDHEQYF | TGCAGCATACGGGGACAGGGGGACCACGAGCAGTACTTC
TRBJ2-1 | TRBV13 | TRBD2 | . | CASSLLAGGPDNEQFF | TGTGCCAGCAGCCTTCTAGCGGGAGGGCCAGACAATGAGCAGTTCTTC
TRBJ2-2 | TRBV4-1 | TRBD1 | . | CASSEAGTGRRTGELFF | TGCGCCAGCAGCGAAGCCGGGACAGGGAGACGGACCGGGGAGCTGTTTTTT
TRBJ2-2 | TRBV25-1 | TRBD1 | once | CASSPFSGGNTGELFF | TGTGCCAGCAGCCCTTTTTCAGGGGGGAACACCGGGGAGCTGTTTTTT
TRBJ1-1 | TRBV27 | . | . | CASSFNWNTEAFF | TGTGCCAGCAGTTTTAACTGGAACACTGAAGCTTTCTTT
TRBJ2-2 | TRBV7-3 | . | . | CASSQRTVNTGELFF | TGTGCCAGCAGCCAAAGGACGGTGAACACCGGGGAGCTGTTTTTT
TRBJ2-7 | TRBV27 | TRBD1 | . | CASSFSDRAYEQYF | TGTGCCAGCAGTTTCTCGGACAGGGCCTACGAGCAGTACTTC
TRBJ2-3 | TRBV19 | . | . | CASSTQGSTDTQYF | TGTGCCAGTAGTACCCAGGGTTCGACAGATACGCAGTATTTT
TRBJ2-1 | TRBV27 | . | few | CASSYRTAPYNEQFF | TGTGCCAGCAGTTACAGGACGGCCCCCTACAATGAGCAGTTCTTC
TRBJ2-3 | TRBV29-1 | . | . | CSVRGSSDTQYF | TGCAGCGTCCGGGGGAGCTCAGATACGCAGTATTTT
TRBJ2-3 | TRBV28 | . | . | CASSLALEGDTQYF | TGTGCCAGCAGTTTGGCCCTCGAGGGTGATACGCAGTATTTT
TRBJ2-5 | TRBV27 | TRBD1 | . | CASRDTGVETQYF | TGTGCCAGCCGGGATACAGGGGTAGAGACCCAGTACTTC
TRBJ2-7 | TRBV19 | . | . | CARLDGIGHEQYF | TGTGCCCGGTTGGACGGGATAGGTCACGAGCAGTACTTC
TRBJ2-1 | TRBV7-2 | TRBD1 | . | CASSYRTGPEFF | TGTGCCAGCAGCTACCGGACAGGGCCCGAGTTCTTC
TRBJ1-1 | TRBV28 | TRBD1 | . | CASSPSTGGTVGFF | TGTGCCAGCAGTCCCTCGACAGGGGGGACAGTTGGTTTCTTT
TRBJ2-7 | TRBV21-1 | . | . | CASSKDHTPIYEQYF | TGTGCCAGCAGCAAAGACCATACCCCCATCTACGAGCAGTACTTC